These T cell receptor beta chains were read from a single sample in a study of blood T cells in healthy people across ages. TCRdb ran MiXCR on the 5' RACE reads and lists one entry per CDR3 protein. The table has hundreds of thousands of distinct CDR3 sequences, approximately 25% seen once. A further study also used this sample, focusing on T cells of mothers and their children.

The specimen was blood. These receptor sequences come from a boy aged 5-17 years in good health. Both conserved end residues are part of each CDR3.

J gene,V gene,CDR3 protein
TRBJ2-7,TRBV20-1,CSARDGEAASGRAYEQYF
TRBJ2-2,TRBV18,CASSRAGELFF
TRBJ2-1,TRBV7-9,CASAMVEQFF
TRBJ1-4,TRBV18,CASSPGRMNEKLFF
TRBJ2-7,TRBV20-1,CSARGQGSYEQYF
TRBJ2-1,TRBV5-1,CASRHTGSRAYNEQFF
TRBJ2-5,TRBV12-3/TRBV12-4,CASSLGGSSETQYF
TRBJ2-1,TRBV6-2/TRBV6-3,CASSYSGSGRGEQFF
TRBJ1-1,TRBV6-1,CAALPMFVYNTEAFF
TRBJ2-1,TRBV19,CASSIAGTTKQFF
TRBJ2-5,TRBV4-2,CASSQIGGGLGETQYF
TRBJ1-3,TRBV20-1,CSARRGGSGNTIYF
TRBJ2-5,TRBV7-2,CASTLGQQFKKDRYF
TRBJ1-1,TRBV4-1,CASSHPGTLNTEAFF
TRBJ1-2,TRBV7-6,CASSPGQGDGYTF
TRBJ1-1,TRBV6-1,CASSPGRSFRTEAFF
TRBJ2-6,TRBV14,CASSQEYGGRGLRRSGANVLTF
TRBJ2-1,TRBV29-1,CSVEAVRTYNEQFF
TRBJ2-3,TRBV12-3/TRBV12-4,CASSFRRGSTDTQYF
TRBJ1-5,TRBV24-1,CATSDPRVADQPQHF
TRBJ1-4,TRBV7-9,CASSLSAGGKLFF
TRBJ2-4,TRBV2,CASRAGASGRDKKNIQYF
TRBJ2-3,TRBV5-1,CASNNAQDTDTQYF
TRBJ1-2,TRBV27,CASKPGGGNYGYTF
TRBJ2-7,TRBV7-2,CASSPHTGGEQYF
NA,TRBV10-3,CAIRASAGGTTNEQFF
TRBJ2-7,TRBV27,CASSPIAGGAYEQYF
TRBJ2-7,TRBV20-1,CSANPPGRDHEQYF